This TCR beta chain was documented in a study of T cell changes during pregnancy in multiple sclerosis. The protocol was immunoSEQ multiplex PCR, while the TCRdb copy is restricted to in-frame clones and leaves out a portion. The data contain under 55,000 clones, approximately 90% of them singletons. Germline V gives CDR1 SSHAT, CDR2 FNYEAQ (reference sequence). The CDR3 loop spans 16 amino acids. Notes on this clone: An end of the junction differs from the germline gene, which may be a read error.

The clonotype originates from a female donor with multiple sclerosis, enrolled in a pregnancy study. Sample: peripheral blood, taken in the first trimester of pregnancy. The V gene is TRBV7-7, the J gene TRBJ2-5; 8 bases are a match to TRBD2. CDR3 sequence reads: CASSLGTGGFRETQYF. CDR3 DNA sequence: TGTGCTAGCAGCTTAGGGACGGGGGGGTTCCGTGAGACCCAGTACTTC. Drawing the rest from reference TRBV7-7 and TRBJ2-5, the complete variable domain is GAGVSQSPRYKVTKRGQDVTLRCDPISSHATLYWYQQALGQGPEFLTYFNYEAQPDKSGLPSDRFSAERPEGSISTLTIQRTEQRDSAMYRCASSLGTGGFRETQYFGPGTRLLVL.